This paragraph reports one TCR beta chain. As yet, its antigen is unknown. This specimen comes from a study of cytomegalovirus exposure and HLA in healthy donors. In nominal health when sampled, donors likely had unrecorded immune exposures nonetheless. Study results and caveats: The study flagged approximately 180 TCR beta chains as cytomegalovirus-associated. Many donors carried some public TCRs, although rarity characterized most TCR sequences.

Primers: 60 Vbeta forward and 13 Jbeta reverse. The protocol was immunoSEQ multiplex PCR, while the TCRdb copy is restricted to in-frame clones and leaves out a portion. The profile shows some 170,000 clones, around 75% of them singletons. The CDR3 length is 13 residues. Germline-derived CDR1 and CDR2 are SGHKS and YYEKEE (reference sequence). Trimming removed 4 bases from V and 6 bases from J; junction bases left unmatched: 2. Sequencing input: PBMCs. This TCR derives from a woman between 50 and 59 years old in good health and CMV-seropositive. V and J are TRBV5-5 and TRBJ1-2; 11 bases agree with TRBD1. The CDR3 here is CASSRDRGDGYTF. The CDR3 DNA follows: TGTGCCAGCAGCCGGGACAGGGGGGATGGCTACACCTTC.